Below, one TCR beta chain is given with its context. The entry originates in a study of cytomegalovirus exposure and HLA in healthy donors. The PCR made use of 60 Vbeta and 13 Jbeta primers. The assay was immunoSEQ multiplex PCR, and TCRdb's table has in-frame clones only and misses some. This sample's table reports around 70,000 clones. The ends lost 4 bases at V and 3 bases at J; junction bases unmatched: 6. The CDR3 spans 16 residues. CDR1 is SGHTS and CDR2 is YDEGEE in the germline V gene. This chain connects TRBV5-8 to TRBJ2-7; 14 bases fit TRBD2. Material: PBMCs. This TCR was recovered from a female donor in good health and CMV-seropositive. CDR3 nucleotides: TGTGCCAGCAGCCCCGGGACTAGCGGGAGTCTCTACGAGCAGTACTTC. As protein: CASSPGTSGSLYEQYF. Drawing the rest from reference TRBV5-8 and TRBJ2-7, the complete variable domain is EAGVTQSPTHLIKTRGQQATLRCSPISGHTSVYWYQQALGLGLQFLLWYDEGEERNRGNFPPRFSGRQFPNYSSELNVNALELEDSALYLCASSPGTSGSLYEQYFGPGTRLTVT.